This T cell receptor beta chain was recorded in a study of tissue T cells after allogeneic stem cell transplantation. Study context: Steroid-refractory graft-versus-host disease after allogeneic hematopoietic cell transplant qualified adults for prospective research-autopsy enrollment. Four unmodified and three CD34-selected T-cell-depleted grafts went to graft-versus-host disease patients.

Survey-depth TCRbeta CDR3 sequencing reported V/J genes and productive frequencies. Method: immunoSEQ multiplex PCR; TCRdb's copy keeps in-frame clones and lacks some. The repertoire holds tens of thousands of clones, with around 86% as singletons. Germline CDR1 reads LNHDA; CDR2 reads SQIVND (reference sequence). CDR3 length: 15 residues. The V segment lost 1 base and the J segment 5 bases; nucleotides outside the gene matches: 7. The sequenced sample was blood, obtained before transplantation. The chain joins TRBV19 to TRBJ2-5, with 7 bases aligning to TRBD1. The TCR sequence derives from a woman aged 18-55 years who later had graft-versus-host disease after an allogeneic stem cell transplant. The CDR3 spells CASSIGDRVDETQYF. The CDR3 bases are TGTGCCAGTAGTATAGGTGACAGGGTGGACGAGACCCAGTACTTC.